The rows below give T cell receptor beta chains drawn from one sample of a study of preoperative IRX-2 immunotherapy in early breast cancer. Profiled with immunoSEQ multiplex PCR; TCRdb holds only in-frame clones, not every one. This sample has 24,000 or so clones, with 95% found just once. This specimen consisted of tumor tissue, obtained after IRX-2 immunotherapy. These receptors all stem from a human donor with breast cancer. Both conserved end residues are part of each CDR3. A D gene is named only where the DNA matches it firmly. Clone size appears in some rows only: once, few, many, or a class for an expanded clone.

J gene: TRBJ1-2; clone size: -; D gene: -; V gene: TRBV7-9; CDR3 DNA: TGTGCCAGCAGCTTGCGGTCCGGGGGCGGGACTAACTATGGCTACACCTTC; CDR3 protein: CASSLRSGGGTNYGYTF
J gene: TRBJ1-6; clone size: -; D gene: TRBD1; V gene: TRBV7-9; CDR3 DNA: TGTGCCAGCACTTTTGAAGGGGGCGTTAATTCACCCCTCCACTTT; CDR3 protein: CASTFEGGVNSPLHF
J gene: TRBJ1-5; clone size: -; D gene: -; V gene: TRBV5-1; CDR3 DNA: TGCGCCAGCAGCTGGGATCAGCCCCAGCATTTT; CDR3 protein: CASSWDQPQHF
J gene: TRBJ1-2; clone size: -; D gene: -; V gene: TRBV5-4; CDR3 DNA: TGTGCCAGCAGCTTGGGGGCTGGCGCAGTCTATGGCTACACCTTC; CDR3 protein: CASSLGAGAVYGYTF
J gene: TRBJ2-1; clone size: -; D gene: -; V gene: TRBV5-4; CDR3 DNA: TGTGCCAGCAGCCCCGCCCTAGGGGGGGGAAATGAGCAGTTCTTC; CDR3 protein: CASSPALGGGNEQFF
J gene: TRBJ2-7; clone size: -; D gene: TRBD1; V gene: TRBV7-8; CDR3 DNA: TGTGCCAGCAGGACCCGGACAGGGGGCTACGAGCAGTACTTC; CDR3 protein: CASRTRTGGYEQYF
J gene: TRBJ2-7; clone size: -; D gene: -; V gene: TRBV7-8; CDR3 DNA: TGTGCCAGCAGCTTAGCTGGCAGTTCCTACGAGCAGTACTTC; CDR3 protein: CASSLAGSSYEQYF
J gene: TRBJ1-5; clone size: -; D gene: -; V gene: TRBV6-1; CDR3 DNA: TGTGCCAGCATCCTACAGGGTGACAATCAGCCCCAGCATTTT; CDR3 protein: CASILQGDNQPQHF
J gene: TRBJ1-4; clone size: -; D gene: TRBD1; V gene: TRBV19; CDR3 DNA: TGTGCCACCAGGGGGGACTACTATGAAAAACTGTTTTTT; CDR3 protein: CATRGDYYEKLFF
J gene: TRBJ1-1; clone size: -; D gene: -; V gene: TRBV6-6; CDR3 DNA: TGTGCCACCCAAGGCCCCAGGGGCGGGTGGCCTGAAGCTTTCTTT; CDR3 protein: CATQGPRGGWPEAFF
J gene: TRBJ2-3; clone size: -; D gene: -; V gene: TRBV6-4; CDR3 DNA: TGTGCCAGCAGTGGGGGGGCCGAAGATACGCAGTATTTT; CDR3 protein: CASSGGAEDTQYF
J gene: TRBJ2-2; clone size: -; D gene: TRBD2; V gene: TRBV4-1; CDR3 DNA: TGCGCCAGCAGCCAAGGGGGACTAGCGGGGGGGCCGAGCACCGGGGAGCTGTTTTTT; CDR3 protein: CASSQGGLAGGPSTGELFF
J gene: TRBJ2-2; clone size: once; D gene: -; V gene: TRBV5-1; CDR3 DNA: TGCGCCAGCAGCTTGGAAATAGGTTATCTCACCGGGGAGCTGTTTTTT; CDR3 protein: CASSLEIGYLTGELFF
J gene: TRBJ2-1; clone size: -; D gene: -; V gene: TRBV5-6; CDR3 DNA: TGTGCCAGCAGCTTGGTTGGGGGGACTGGCTGGCCCAGTGAGCAGTTCTTC; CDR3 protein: CASSLVGGTGWPSEQFF
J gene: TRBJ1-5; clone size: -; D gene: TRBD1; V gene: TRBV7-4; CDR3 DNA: TGTGCCAGCAGCCACAGGGACAGGGAAGAGGTCTGGGGCAATCAGCCCCAGCATTTT; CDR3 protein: CASSHRDREEVWGNQPQHF
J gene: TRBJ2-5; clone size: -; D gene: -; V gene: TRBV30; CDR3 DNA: TGTGCCTGGAGTGCCCGGTGGAATAGAGCGGGGACACGAGAGACCCAGTACTTC; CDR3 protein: CAWSARWNRAGTRETQYF
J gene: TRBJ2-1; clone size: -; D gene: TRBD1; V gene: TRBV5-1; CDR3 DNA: TGCGCCAGCAGCTTGCAGGGGGAATACAATGAGCAGTTCTTC; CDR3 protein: CASSLQGEYNEQFF
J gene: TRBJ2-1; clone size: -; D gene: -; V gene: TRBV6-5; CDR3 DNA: TGTGCCAGCAGTCTAGCAGGCCCTAACAATGAGCAGTTCTTC; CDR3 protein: CASSLAGPNNEQFF
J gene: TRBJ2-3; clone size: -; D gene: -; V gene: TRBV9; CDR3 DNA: TGTGCCAGCAGCGTAGCTCAGGGTAACACAGATACGCAGTATTTT; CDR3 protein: CASSVAQGNTDTQYF
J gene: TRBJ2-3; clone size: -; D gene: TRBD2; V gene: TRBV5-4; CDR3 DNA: TGTGCCAGCAGCTTGCGGGGGGGGCCTGATACGCAGTATTTT; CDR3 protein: CASSLRGGPDTQYF
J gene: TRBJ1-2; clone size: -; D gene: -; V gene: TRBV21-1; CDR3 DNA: TGTGCCAGCCCCCCAGGGCCTCGTGGCTACACCTTC; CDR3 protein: CASPPGPRGYTF
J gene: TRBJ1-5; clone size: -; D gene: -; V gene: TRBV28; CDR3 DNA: TGTGCCAGCACCCCCGACGGGGGGAGCAATCAGCCCCAGCATTTT; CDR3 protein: CASTPDGGSNQPQHF
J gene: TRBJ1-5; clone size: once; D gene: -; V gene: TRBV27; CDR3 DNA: TGTGCCAGCAGTCGACGGGATACCTCATGGCCCCAGCATTTT; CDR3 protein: CASSRRDTSWPQHF
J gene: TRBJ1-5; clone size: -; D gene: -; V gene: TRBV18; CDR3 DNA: TGTGCCAGCTCACCAGAGGGGGTCGGCAATCAGCCCCAGCATTTT; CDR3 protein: CASSPEGVGNQPQHF
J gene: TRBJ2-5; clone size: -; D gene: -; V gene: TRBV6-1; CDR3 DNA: TGTGCCAGCAGTGTTGAGGCGGGGGAGACCCAGTACTTC; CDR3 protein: CASSVEAGETQYF
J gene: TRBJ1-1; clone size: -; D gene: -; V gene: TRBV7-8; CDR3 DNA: TGTGCCAGCAGCTTATGGAGAACTGAAGCTTTCTTT; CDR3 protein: CASSLWRTEAFF
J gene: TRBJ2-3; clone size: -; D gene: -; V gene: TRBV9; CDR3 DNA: TGTGCCAGCAGCGCGAGGGGAAGTCGGTCAACTAGCACAGATACGCAGTATTTT; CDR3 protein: CASSARGSRSTSTDTQYF
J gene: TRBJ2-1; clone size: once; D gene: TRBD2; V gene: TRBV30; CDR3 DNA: TGTGCCTGGGAAACGGGATCCGGGACTAGAAACAATGAGCAGTTCTTC; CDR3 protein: CAWETGSGTRNNEQFF
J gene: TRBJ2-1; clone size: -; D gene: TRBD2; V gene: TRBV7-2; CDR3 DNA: TGTGCCAGCAGCTCCGCGGGGGGGGGATTCAATGAGCAGTTCTTC; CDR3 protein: CASSSAGGGFNEQFF
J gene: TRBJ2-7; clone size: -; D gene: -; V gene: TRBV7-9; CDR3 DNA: TGTGCCAGCAGCTCCTCAGGGGGGGTTGACTCCTACGAGCAGTACTTC; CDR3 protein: CASSSSGGVDSYEQYF
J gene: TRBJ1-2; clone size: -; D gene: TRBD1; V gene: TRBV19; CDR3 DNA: TGTGCCAGTAGTACAAAATCCGGGACAGGACTAGCTAACTATGGCTACACCTTC; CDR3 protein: CASSTKSGTGLANYGYTF
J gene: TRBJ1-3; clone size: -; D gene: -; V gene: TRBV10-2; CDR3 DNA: TGCGCCAGCAACGACAGTGGGGGAAACACCATATATTTT; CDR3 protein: CASNDSGGNTIYF
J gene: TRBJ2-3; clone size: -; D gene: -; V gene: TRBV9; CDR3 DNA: TGTGCCAGCAGCCCCCGAGGTGGGGCCTCGACAGATACGCAGTATTTT; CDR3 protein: CASSPRGGASTDTQYF
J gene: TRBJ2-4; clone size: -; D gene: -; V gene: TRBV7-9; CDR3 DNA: TGTGCCAGCAGCTTCCTTCTAAACATTCAGTACTTC; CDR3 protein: CASSFLLNIQYF
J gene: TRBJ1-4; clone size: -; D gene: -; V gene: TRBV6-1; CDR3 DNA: TGTGCCAGCAGTGCAGACCGTTCAACTAATGAAAAACTGTTTTTT; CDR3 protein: CASSADRSTNEKLFF
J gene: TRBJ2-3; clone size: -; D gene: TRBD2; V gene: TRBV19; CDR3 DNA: TGTGCCAGTAGTAGGGCTAGCGGTTCTAGCGCAGATACGCAGTATTTT; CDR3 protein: CASSRASGSSADTQYF
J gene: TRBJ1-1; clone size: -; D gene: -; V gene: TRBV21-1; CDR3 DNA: TGTGCCAGCAGCAAAGCGCTTTATTCGGCAGGCCCGGACACTGAAGCTTTCTTT; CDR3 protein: CASSKALYSAGPDTEAFF
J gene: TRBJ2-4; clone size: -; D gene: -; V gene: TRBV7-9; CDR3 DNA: TGTGCCAGCAGCTTAGGGGAGTCTGGAAACATTCAGTACTTC; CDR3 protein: CASSLGESGNIQYF
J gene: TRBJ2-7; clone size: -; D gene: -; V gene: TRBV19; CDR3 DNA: TGTGCCAGTAGTCCCCTGGGAGGGACAGGCCCCGAGCAGTACTTC; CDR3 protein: CASSPLGGTGPEQYF
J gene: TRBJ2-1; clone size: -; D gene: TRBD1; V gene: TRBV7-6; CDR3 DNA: TGTGCCAGCAGCTTAGGGACGACAGGGGCTGACTGGAATGAGCAGTTCTTC; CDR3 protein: CASSLGTTGADWNEQFF
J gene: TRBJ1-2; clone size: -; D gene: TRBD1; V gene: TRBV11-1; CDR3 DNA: TGTGCCAGTAGTCAACGACAGGGGGAGGATGGCTACACCTTC; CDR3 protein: CASSQRQGEDGYTF
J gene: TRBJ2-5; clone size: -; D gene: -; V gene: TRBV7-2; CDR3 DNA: TGTGCCAGCAGCCTCTCACGGGACATTTGGTACCAAGAGACCCAGTACTTC; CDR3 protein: CASSLSRDIWYQETQYF
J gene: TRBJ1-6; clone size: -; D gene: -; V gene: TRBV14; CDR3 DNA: TGTGCCAGCAGCCAAGTAATGGACCCGAGATCACCCCTCCACTTT; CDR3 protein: CASSQVMDPRSPLHF
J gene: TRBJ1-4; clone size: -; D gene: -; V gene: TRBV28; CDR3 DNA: TGTGCCAGCAGTTTAGAAGGTGGTCAGGTTAATGAAAAACTGTTTTTT; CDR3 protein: CASSLEGGQVNEKLFF
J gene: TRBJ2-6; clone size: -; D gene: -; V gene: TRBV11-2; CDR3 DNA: TGTGCCACGCGGGTCTGGGCCAACGTCCTGACTTTC; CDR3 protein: CATRVWANVLTF